Presented here are 9 T cell receptor beta chains from one specimen sequenced in a study of blood T cell repertoires in COVID-19 (dated by TCRdb to 2020 to 2021). The library was produced with the immunoSEQ multiplex PCR assay. TCRdb provides this immuneACCESS table in a form limited to in-frame rearrangements. Some clones are lacking; in checked studies, under half of them reflect an unresolved V gene, and why the rest are absent is not known. This sample lists around 150,000 clones; more than 75% were detected once. In total, the top ten clones hold less than 6% of the sample. The sequencing sample was made of PBMCs or T cells enriched from blood (not recorded which). The receptor source for this set is a man in his forties who had recovered from COVID-19.

The V call is TRBV5-1, the J call TRBJ1-6, with a tentative D call TRBD1 (6 bases). The germline V gene encodes CDR1 SGHRS and CDR2 YFSETQ. The CDR3 contains 14 residues. Trimming pared 4 bases from V and 10 bases from J, leaving 15 bases between. CDR3 protein: CASSPDRIRSPLHF. The DNA for the CDR3 is TGCGCCAGCAGCCCTGACAGGATTAGGTCACCCCTCCACTTT.

The rearrangement links TRBV14 to TRBJ2-5; a possible D gene is TRBD1 (6 bases). Trimming removed 4 bases at V and 1 base at J, with 7 bases between. The CDR3 sequence is 13 residues long. Germline V gene lookup returns CDR1 SGHDN and CDR2 FVKESK. The CDR3 coding sequence is TGTGCCAGCAGCCGGACAGTCCAAGAGACCCAGTACTTC. It is translated as CASSRTVQETQYF.

The chain has TRBV5-1 and TRBJ1-1; 9 nucleotides match TRBD1. J gave up 5 bases and V 3 bases, and 8 bases lay outside the gene matches. The germline gives CDR1 SGHRS, CDR2 YFSETQ. The CDR3 consists of 15 residues. The CDR3 DNA sequence: TGCGCCAGCAGCTCAGGACAGGGGCTGAGAACTGAAGCTTTCTTT. Its protein product is CASSSGQGLRTEAFF.

This clone has only a few counts. The chain employs TRBV10-3 and TRBJ1-1, with D hard to call. The CDR3 loop spans 12 amino acids. Germline V CDR1 and CDR2: ENHRY, SYGVKD. Trimming left V 0 bases short and J 7 bases short, with 6 bases between. In nucleotides, the CDR3 is TGTGCCATCAGTGAGTCGTGGAGTGAAGCTTTCTTT. It encodes CAISESWSEAFF.

The J gene is TRBJ2-3, the V gene TRBV19; 8 nucleotides match TRBD2. V trimming: 4 bases; J trimming: 0 bases; junction bases outside the gene matches: 9. CDR1 is LNHDA, CDR2 SQIVND, per germline (reference sequence). The CDR3 totals 17 residues. CDR3: CASSRVPGLGSTDTQYF. CDR3 nucleotide sequence: TGTGCCAGTAGTAGGGTACCGGGACTAGGAAGCACAGATACGCAGTATTTT.

The chain has TRBV2 and TRBJ2-7; D uncertain. CDR1 and CDR2 from the germline V gene are SNHLY and FYNNEI. This CDR3 is built from 11 residues. Between the trimmed V and J ends, which lost 10 bases and 7 bases, there was a span of 14 bases. CDR3 bases: TGTGCCACCTCCGCTTACACAGAGCAGTACGTC. Translating gives CATSAYTEQYV.

This chain links TRBV5-1 with TRBJ2-7, with TRBD1 matching over 8 bases. Losses at the gene ends were 5 bases for V and 5 bases for J; bases not matched to a gene: 6. The CDR3 is made up of 13 amino acids. Germline lookup yields CDR1 SGHRS and CDR2 YFSETQ. CDR3 region: CASSSGQGNEQYF. CDR3 coding DNA: TGCGCCAGCAGTTCCGGACAGGGCAACGAGCAGTACTTC.

The chain employs TRBV2 and TRBJ2-2; D is possibly TRBD1 (6 bases). This CDR3 has 13 residues. Germline CDR1 SNHLY, CDR2 FYNNEI. V lost 6 bases and J lost 6, with 11 bases in between. CDR3 coding DNA: TGTGCCAGCAGCGGGGACACCCCCGGGGAGCTGTTTTTT. This codes for CASSGDTPGELFF.

The chain is built from TRBV10-3 and TRBJ1-3; D may be TRBD1 (5 bases). The CDR3 contains 15 residues. Germline-derived CDR1 and CDR2 are ENHRY and SYGVKD. V was trimmed by 0 bases and J by 4 bases, leaving 10 bases between them. CDR3 in DNA: TGTGCCATCAGTGAGTCGGGGCATTCGGGAAACACCATATATTTT. Protein sequence: CAISESGHSGNTIYF.